Below, 30 T cell receptor beta chains from the same sample are listed, as sequenced in a study of T cells after yellow fever vaccination. TCRdb reprocessed the 5' RACE reads via MiXCR and lists one record per CDR3 protein. This table holds just under 600,000 distinct CDR3 sequences, approximately 13% found once. The specimen comprised PBMCs, sampled on the day of the yellow fever booster vaccination. The receptor source for this set is a man aged 25 to 40 who received the YFV17D yellow fever vaccine.

Ten or more counts support this clonotype. This chain links TRBV7-2 with TRBJ1-5; no clear D. This CDR3 has 12 residues. Germline V gives CDR1 SGHTA, CDR2 FQGNSA. V was pared by 1 base and J by 9 bases, with 7 bases between. The CDR3 reads CASSLELGPQHF. CDR3 nucleotides: TGTGCCAGCAGCTTAGAGTTGGGGCCCCAGCATTTT.

In its sample, this clonotype was seen a few times. The chain employs TRBV9 and TRBJ2-2; D uncertain. This CDR3 is built from 12 residues. Germline V lookup: CDR1 SGDLS, CDR2 YYNGEE. Trimming removed 3 bases from V and 6 bases from J, with 6 bases in between. CDR3 coding DNA: TGTGCCAGCAGCGGAAACCCCGGGGAGCTGTTTTTT. Translation gives CASSGNPGELFF.

The V call is TRBV20-1, the J call TRBJ2-3, with D possibly matching TRBD2 (5 bases). V shed 6 bases and J shed 2 bases, with 21 bases lying between them. Germline V CDR1 and CDR2: DFQATT, SNEGSKA (reference sequence). The CDR3 sequence is 16 residues long. The CDR3 nucleotides read TGCAGTGCCGGCTGGCGGAAAATGGGAGCCACAGATACGCAGTATTTT. This codes for CSAGWRKMGATDTQYF.

This chain connects TRBV6-5 to TRBJ2-1; D is unclear. V was cut by 6 bases and J by 14 bases, with 14 bases left in between. Germline assignment: CDR1 MNHEY and CDR2 SVGAGI. The CDR3 extends over 11 amino acids. CDR3 DNA sequence: TGTGCCAGCAGAGTCGGGCAGGACGAGTTCTTC. Its protein is CASRVGQDEFF.

This sequence joins TRBV7-8 and TRBJ2-5, with TRBD2 identical over 7 bases. The CDR3 runs 14 residues. Germline V gene lookup returns CDR1 SGHVS and CDR2 FQNEAQ. The junction had 5 bases not matched to a gene; V was cut back by 4 bases and J by 3 bases. CDR3 sequence (DNA): TGTGCCAGCAGCTCGCCCGGACTAGAAGAGACCCAGTACTTC. Its protein is CASSSPGLEETQYF.

The chain has TRBV19 and TRBJ2-7; D may match TRBD1 or TRBD2 (5 bases each). The CDR3 is made up of 15 amino acids. V was pared by 6 bases and J by 0 bases, with 15 bases between. The germline gives CDR1 LNHDA, CDR2 SQIVND (reference sequence). The CDR3 region has the DNA TGTGCCAGTAGGATGATGGGGGTCGGCTCCTACGAGCAGTACTTC. This encodes CASRMMGVGSYEQYF.

This clonotype was detected a few times. The chain uses TRBV30 and TRBJ2-3, with D perhaps matching TRBD1 or TRBD2 (6 bases each). Germline loops: CDR1 GTSNPN, CDR2 SVGIG (reference sequence). This CDR3 comprises 14 residues. V dropped 8 bases and J dropped 0 bases, with 15 bases sitting between them. CDR3 protein: CATGAGTSTDTQYF. The DNA of the CDR3 is TGTGCCACGGGGGCAGGAACTAGCACAGATACGCAGTATTTT.

For this clonotype: This clone may be a read error of a much larger clone one base away. The chain carries TRBV27 and TRBJ2-1; 12 bases map to TRBD2. Germline assignment: CDR1 MNHEY and CDR2 SMNVEV (reference sequence). J gave up 7 bases and V 1 base, and 2 bases lay outside the gene matches. The CDR3 is made up of 15 amino acids. For the CDR3, the DNA is TGTGCCAGCAGTTTATGGCTAGCGGGAGGGAATGAGCAGTTCTTC. Amino acid sequence: CASSLWLAGGNEQFF.

This chain links TRBV12-3 or TRBV12-4 with TRBJ2-1, with 7 bases fitting TRBD2. This CDR3 comprises 13 residues. V lost 8 bases, J lost 8 bases, and 9 bases stayed unmatched. In DNA, the CDR3 is TGTGCCAGCTTACGGGAGGAAGTCGATGAGCAGTTCTTC. The encoded protein is CASLREEVDEQFF.

The sample holds a few counts of this clonotype. The chain links TRBV7-2 to TRBJ1-1; no clear D gene. This CDR3 has 11 residues. Per germline, CDR1 SGHTA and CDR2 FQGNSA. Trimming cost V 3 bases and J 3 bases, with 2 bases left between them. CDR3 sequence reads: CASSFYTEAFF. The CDR3 DNA sequence: TGTGCCAGCAGCTTTTACACTGAAGCTTTCTTT.

The sample holds a few counts of this clonotype. This CDR3 is CATSDSSGGGNQPQHF. CDR3 coding DNA: TGTGCCACCAGTGACTCCTCGGGAGGGGGCAATCAGCCCCAGCATTTT. V and J are TRBV24-1 and TRBJ1-5; D is possibly TRBD1 (5 bases). The CDR3 length is 16 residues. Germline CDR1 and CDR2: KGHDR and SFDVKD. Trimming stripped 4 bases from V and 2 bases from J, with 14 bases between.

The chain couples TRBV6-1 to TRBJ1-1; 8 positions agree with TRBD1. The CDR3 has 15 amino acids. V shed 6 bases and J 2 bases; nucleotides not matched to a gene: 8. Looked up from germline, CDR1 is MNHNS and CDR2 is SASEGT. Here the CDR3 reads CASRTQQGVNTEAFF. The CDR3 DNA sequence: TGTGCCAGCAGAACCCAACAGGGGGTCAACACTGAAGCTTTCTTT.

This clonotype was detected a few times. CDR3 protein: CASSSGTAIRETQYF. In DNA, the CDR3 is TGTGCCAGCAGTTCGGGGACCGCGATTCGGGAGACCCAGTACTTC. The chain has TRBV27 and TRBJ2-5; D tentatively fits TRBD1 or TRBD2 (5 bases each). V gave up 4 bases and J gave up 5 bases, with 17 bases separating them. CDR1 and CDR2 (germline): MNHEY, SMNVEV (reference sequence). The CDR3 consists of 15 residues.

This clonotype was counted a few times. The chain has TRBV18 and TRBJ2-1, with D possibly matching TRBD1 (5 bases). Germline V gives CDR1 KGHSH, CDR2 LQKENI. This CDR3 spans 14 amino acids. Between the trimmed V and J ends, which lost 5 bases and 4 bases, there was a span of 12 bases. The CDR3 reads CASSYSTDYNEQFF. CDR3 DNA: TGTGCCAGCTCATATTCGACAGATTACAATGAGCAGTTCTTC. The variable domain in full, with the rest retrieved from reference TRBV18 and TRBJ2-1, is NAGVMQNPRHLVRRRGQEARLRCSPMKGHSHVYWYRQLPEEGLKFMVYLQKENIIDESGMPKERFSAEFPKEGPSILRIQQVVRGDSAAYFCASSYSTDYNEQFFGPGTRLTVL.

This clonotype was observed a handful of times. This sequence joins TRBV20-1 and TRBJ2-1, with TRBD1 identical over 7 bases. V was clipped by 5 bases and J by 8 bases; unmatched bases: 9. The CDR3 is made up of 13 amino acids. Germline CDR1 DFQATT, CDR2 SNEGSKA (reference sequence). In DNA, the CDR3 is TGCAGTGCTCGAAGTGACAGGGACGATGAGCAGTTCTTC. Amino acids: CSARSDRDDEQFF.

This clonotype showed up just a few times. This rearrangement joins TRBV6-2 or TRBV6-3 to TRBJ1-5, with D unclear. Looked up from germline, CDR1 is MNHEY and CDR2 is SVGEGT. The CDR3 sequence is 15 residues long. The V gene lost 4 bases and the J gene lost 2 bases, with 12 bases spanning the gap. The CDR3: CASSSFDTRNQPQHF. In nucleotides, the CDR3 is TGTGCCAGCAGTTCGTTTGACACCCGCAATCAGCCCCAGCATTTT.

The chain has TRBV7-9 and TRBJ2-7; tentative D call: TRBD2 (6 bases). This CDR3 has 14 residues. Germline CDR1 is SEHNR and CDR2 is FQNEAQ (reference sequence). Trimming stripped 6 bases from V and 2 bases from J, with 14 bases between. CDR3 region: CASSPGSGAYEQYF. The DNA for the CDR3 is TGTGCCAGCAGTCCCGGGAGCGGAGCCTACGAGCAGTACTTC.

The table lists this clonotype with many counts. The gene calls are TRBV27 and TRBJ2-7; no firm D call. CDR1 and CDR2 from the germline V gene are MNHEY and SMNVEV (reference sequence). With 3 bases removed from V and 4 bases from J, the gap between germline ends came to 10 bases. The CDR3 length is 13 residues. This CDR3 reads CASSLTTGYEQYF. The CDR3 DNA sequence: TGTGCCAGCAGTTTGACGACTGGATACGAGCAGTACTTC.

The V call is TRBV23-1, the J call TRBJ2-7; TRBD2 aligns across 9 bases. TRBV23-1 is an open reading frame whose function is uncertain. Unmatched junction bases numbered 14, after V lost 4 bases and J lost 1 base. CDR3 length equals 18 residues. The CDR3 here is CASSPDSLSGRSSYEQYF. The DNA for the CDR3 is TGCGCCAGCAGTCCGGACAGTCTTAGCGGGAGAAGTTCCTACGAGCAGTACTTC.

The chain joins TRBV5-1 to TRBJ1-1; 7 positions match TRBD1. The CDR3 totals 16 residues. V was pared by 9 bases and J by 3 bases, with 17 bases of the junction left unmatched. Per germline, CDR1 SGHRS and CDR2 YFSETQ. The DNA for the CDR3 is TGCGCCACGTCTGAGGGGGCAGTTTCATGGGACACTGAAGCTTTCTTT. Translating gives CATSEGAVSWDTEAFF.

The chain joins TRBV20-1 to TRBJ1-5; maybe TRBD1 (6 bases). Germline CDR1 and CDR2: DFQATT and SNEGSKA (reference sequence). The CDR3 is 14 residues long. V was cut by 5 bases and J by 6 bases, with 17 bases left in between. The CDR3 spells CSAQTGRAIQPQHF. For the CDR3, the DNA is TGCAGTGCTCAAACAGGGCGCGCTATTCAGCCCCAGCATTTT.

This clonotype showed up just a few times. This chain uses TRBV24-1 with TRBJ2-5, with 12 bases aligning to TRBD2. The V gene end was trimmed by 6 bases and the J gene end by 4 bases; junction bases not matched to a gene: 11. Germline V gene data show CDR1 as KGHDR and CDR2 as SFDVKD. The CDR3 loop spans 17 amino acids. Here the CDR3 DNA reads TGTGCCACCAGTCGGGCTAGCGGGAGGGGAGGTCGAGAGACCCAGTACTTC. Translation: CATSRASGRGGRETQYF.

This clonotype was recorded at least ten times. The gene calls are TRBV18 and TRBJ2-5; D ambiguous. Trimming cost V 9 bases and J 4 bases, with 12 bases left between them. This CDR3 comprises 12 residues. Germline CDR1 KGHSH, CDR2 LQKENI. The CDR3, as DNA: TGTGCCAGTTCCCAGAGCCTAGAGACCCAGTACTTC. It encodes CASSQSLETQYF.

This chain connects TRBV6-2 or TRBV6-3 to TRBJ2-2; tentatively, D is TRBD1 (6 bases). Per germline, CDR1 MNHEY and CDR2 SVGEGT. CDR3 size: 13 residues. V shed 7 bases and J shed 5 bases, with 11 bases lying between them. The DNA for the CDR3 is TGTGCCAGCAACCAGGGGCGAACCGGGGAGCTGTTTTTT. Its protein is CASNQGRTGELFF.

The J gene is TRBJ2-1, the V gene TRBV15; D ambiguous. From germline, CDR1 is LNHNV and CDR2 YYDKDF (reference sequence). This CDR3 contains 13 residues. Trimming shortened V by 1 base and J by 13 bases, and 14 bases separated the two germline ends. In DNA, the CDR3 is TGTGCCACCAGCAGAGCTGACCCTAGTTGTCAGTTCTTC. Its protein product is CATSRADPSCQFF.

This chain joins TRBV15 and TRBJ2-2; 8 bases fit TRBD1. The CDR3 totals 15 residues. From germline, CDR1 is LNHNV and CDR2 YYDKDF (reference sequence). J lost 3 bases, V lost 3 bases, and 3 bases had no gene match. CDR3 DNA sequence: TGTGCCACCAGCAGGGACAGGGCCCACACCGGGGAGCTGTTTTTT. Translating it yields CATSRDRAHTGELFF.

The genes are TRBV7-8 and TRBJ2-3; D is unresolved. V was trimmed by 6 bases and J by 2 bases, leaving 15 bases between them. The germline V gene encodes CDR1 SGHVS and CDR2 FQNEAQ. The CDR3 spans 15 residues. CDR3 in amino acids: CASSVNSLDTDTQYF. DNA of the CDR3: TGTGCCAGCAGTGTAAACAGTCTAGACACAGATACGCAGTATTTT.

The genes are TRBV7-3 and TRBJ2-1; perhaps TRBD2 as D (7 bases). V was shortened by 4 bases and J by 3 bases, with 13 bases between the two germline ends. The CDR3 extends over 15 amino acids. CDR1 is SGHTA, CDR2 FQGTGA, per germline. The CDR3 nucleotides read TGTGCCAGCAGCTATTGGGGGGGGCTCTACAATGAGCAGTTCTTC. This encodes CASSYWGGLYNEQFF.

V is TRBV24-1 and J is TRBJ2-2; possibly TRBD1 or TRBD2 for D (5 bases each). Germline V gives CDR1 KGHDR, CDR2 SFDVKD. Trimming stripped 3 bases from V and 6 bases from J, with 10 bases between. This CDR3 has 14 amino acids. As DNA, the CDR3 is TGTGCCACCAGTGATCCCCGGGGCCCCGGGGAGCTGTTTTTT. Encoded protein: CATSDPRGPGELFF.

This clonotype was found a few times. J is TRBJ2-2 and V is TRBV5-1; 14 bases agree with TRBD2. Germline CDR1 is SGHRS and CDR2 is YFSETQ. The CDR3 is 17 residues long. The V segment lost 3 bases and the J segment 5 bases; nucleotides outside the gene matches: 6. The CDR3 here is CASSYGLAGGGTGELFF. The CDR3 coding sequence is TGCGCCAGCAGCTATGGACTAGCGGGAGGTGGTACCGGGGAGCTGTTTTTT.